This is a list of T cell receptor beta chains from one sample in a study of early stage breast cancer tumors. Using immunoSEQ multiplex PCR, the repertoire was profiled, and TCRdb retains in-frame clones only, with some absent. Found here are more than 60,000 clones, around four fifths of them singletons; the top ten hold under 4%. The sequenced sample was blood. The receptors shown here come from a person between 60 and 69 years old with breast cancer. The CDR3 runs from the conserved cysteine through the conserved F or W. D genes are given only for firm matches. Part of the rows lack a size; the others show once, few, many or a class for expanded clones.

cdr3_length: 12
v_call: TRBV30
clone_size: .
d_call: .
j_call: TRBJ2-4
cdr3_nt: TGTGCCTGGAGAATGGGACCCACCATTCTGTACTTC
cdr3_aa: CAWRMGPTILYF

cdr3_length: 15
v_call: TRBV4-1
clone_size: .
d_call: .
j_call: TRBJ1-5
cdr3_nt: TGCGCCAGCAGCCAAGAATTGGGGCAATGGTTGCCCCAGCATTTT
cdr3_aa: CASSQELGQWLPQHF

cdr3_length: 13
v_call: TRBV28
clone_size: few
d_call: TRBD1
j_call: TRBJ1-2
cdr3_nt: TGTGCCAGCAGTGCGACAGGGGTTTACGGCTACACCTTC
cdr3_aa: CASSATGVYGYTF

cdr3_length: 15
v_call: TRBV5-4
clone_size: .
d_call: .
j_call: TRBJ2-7
cdr3_nt: TGTGCCAGCAGCTCCCTAGCAGGGGACCCCTACGAGCAGTACTTC
cdr3_aa: CASSSLAGDPYEQYF

cdr3_length: 14
v_call: TRBV25-1
clone_size: .
d_call: .
j_call: TRBJ2-7
cdr3_nt: TGTGCCAGCAGTGAACCGGGGGCACGGGACGAGCAGTACTTC
cdr3_aa: CASSEPGARDEQYF

cdr3_length: 14
v_call: TRBV28
clone_size: .
d_call: TRBD1
j_call: TRBJ1-1
cdr3_nt: TGTGCCAGCAGTTTAACAGGGGGCTTGGCTGAAGCTTTCTTT
cdr3_aa: CASSLTGGLAEAFF

cdr3_length: 14
v_call: TRBV2
clone_size: .
d_call: .
j_call: TRBJ2-1
cdr3_nt: TGTGCCAGCGGAGGGACAGAGGGTTACAATGAGCAGTTCTTC
cdr3_aa: CASGGTEGYNEQFF

cdr3_length: 13
v_call: TRBV28
clone_size: .
d_call: .
j_call: TRBJ2-2
cdr3_nt: TGTGCCAGCAGTTTGACCAGCCCCGGGGAGCTGTTTTTT
cdr3_aa: CASSLTSPGELFF

cdr3_length: 13
v_call: TRBV6-5
clone_size: .
d_call: .
j_call: TRBJ1-3
cdr3_nt: TGTGCCAGCAGGGACAGCTCTGGAAACACCATATATTTT
cdr3_aa: CASRDSSGNTIYF

cdr3_length: 14
v_call: TRBV11-2
clone_size: .
d_call: .
j_call: TRBJ2-2
cdr3_nt: TGTGCCAGCACCCTTGACATCGGCACCGGGGAGCTGTTTTTT
cdr3_aa: CASTLDIGTGELFF

cdr3_length: 16
v_call: TRBV7-3
clone_size: .
d_call: .
j_call: TRBJ2-7
cdr3_nt: TGTGCCAGCAGCCCGGTGGGGAACCCGAACATCTACGAGCAGTACTTC
cdr3_aa: CASSPVGNPNIYEQYF

cdr3_length: 16
v_call: TRBV9
clone_size: .
d_call: .
j_call: TRBJ2-2
cdr3_nt: TGTGCCAGCAGCGTAGTTCCGGACTCAGGGACCGGGGAGCTGTTTTTT
cdr3_aa: CASSVVPDSGTGELFF

cdr3_length: 14
v_call: TRBV6-5
clone_size: .
d_call: TRBD2
j_call: TRBJ2-1
cdr3_nt: TGTGCCAGCAAAACAGGCGGGAGTTACAATGAGCAGTTCTTC
cdr3_aa: CASKTGGSYNEQFF

cdr3_length: 14
v_call: TRBV18
clone_size: once
d_call: TRBD2
j_call: TRBJ2-5
cdr3_nt: TGTGCCAGCTCACCAATTAGCGGGGAAGAGACCCAGTACTTC
cdr3_aa: CASSPISGEETQYF

cdr3_length: 15
v_call: TRBV5-1
clone_size: few
d_call: .
j_call: TRBJ1-6
cdr3_nt: TGCGCCAGCAGCTTGGGGACGACAGGCCCATCGCCCCTCCACTTT
cdr3_aa: CASSLGTTGPSPLHF

cdr3_length: 15
v_call: TRBV7-2
clone_size: .
d_call: TRBD2
j_call: TRBJ2-1
cdr3_nt: TGTGCCAGCAGCTTAGTGGGGGGGTCTAACAATGAGCAGTTCTTC
cdr3_aa: CASSLVGGSNNEQFF

cdr3_length: 14
v_call: TRBV5-1
clone_size: .
d_call: .
j_call: TRBJ1-1
cdr3_nt: TGCGCCAGCAGCTTGGAGTGGGGCCCCACTGAAGCTTTCTTT
cdr3_aa: CASSLEWGPTEAFF

cdr3_length: 12
v_call: TRBV30
clone_size: .
d_call: TRBD1
j_call: TRBJ2-7
cdr3_nt: TGTGCCTGGAGTAGGGGGACAGGGGAACAGTACTTC
cdr3_aa: CAWSRGTGEQYF

cdr3_length: 13
v_call: TRBV5-1
clone_size: .
d_call: .
j_call: TRBJ2-3
cdr3_nt: TGCGCCAGCAGCTTGGCCTCAGATCTAACGCAGTATTTT
cdr3_aa: CASSLASDLTQYF

cdr3_length: 14
v_call: TRBV6-6
clone_size: .
d_call: TRBD2
j_call: TRBJ2-5
cdr3_nt: TGTGCCAGCACCTGGGGGGGAATACAAGAGACCCAGTACTTC
cdr3_aa: CASTWGGIQETQYF

cdr3_length: 13
v_call: TRBV18
clone_size: .
d_call: .
j_call: TRBJ2-7
cdr3_nt: TGTGCCAGCTCACCAGCGGTTAGTAACGAGCAGTACTTC
cdr3_aa: CASSPAVSNEQYF

cdr3_length: 15
v_call: TRBV6-1
clone_size: .
d_call: TRBD1
j_call: TRBJ2-7
cdr3_nt: TGTGCCAGCAGCTTATACCGGGACAGGGGCTACGAGCAGTACTTC
cdr3_aa: CASSLYRDRGYEQYF

cdr3_length: 14
v_call: TRBV9
clone_size: once
d_call: .
j_call: TRBJ1-2
cdr3_nt: TGTGCCAGCAGTGTCCAACCTGGGAACTATGGCTACACCTTC
cdr3_aa: CASSVQPGNYGYTF

cdr3_length: 15
v_call: TRBV5-8
clone_size: .
d_call: TRBD2
j_call: TRBJ2-1
cdr3_nt: TGTGCCAGCAGGCCGACTAGCGGGAAGTACAATGAGCAGTTCTTC
cdr3_aa: CASRPTSGKYNEQFF

cdr3_length: 15
v_call: TRBV6-6
clone_size: .
d_call: TRBD1
j_call: TRBJ1-2
cdr3_nt: TGTGCCAGCAGCCTAGACAGGGGATCCGGCTATGGCTACACCTTC
cdr3_aa: CASSLDRGSGYGYTF

cdr3_length: 18
v_call: TRBV5-6
clone_size: .
d_call: .
j_call: TRBJ2-1
cdr3_nt: TGTGCCAGCAGCTTATCTTCAGAGCGGCCAAACCTCTACAATGAGCAGTTCTTC
cdr3_aa: CASSLSSERPNLYNEQFF

cdr3_length: 16
v_call: TRBV16
clone_size: .
d_call: .
j_call: TRBJ2-7
cdr3_nt: TGTGCCAGCAGCCAATCACGTGGGACTTTCTACAACGAGCAGTACTTC
cdr3_aa: CASSQSRGTFYNEQYF

cdr3_length: 13
v_call: TRBV5-1
clone_size: .
d_call: TRBD1
j_call: TRBJ2-7
cdr3_nt: TGCGCCAGCAGCTCGACCGGGACAGATGAGCAGTACTTC
cdr3_aa: CASSSTGTDEQYF

cdr3_length: 14
v_call: TRBV6-1
clone_size: few
d_call: .
j_call: TRBJ2-7
cdr3_nt: TGTGCCAGCAGTGCCTCCGGGACCGTATACGAGCAGTACTTC
cdr3_aa: CASSASGTVYEQYF

cdr3_length: 13
v_call: TRBV10-3
clone_size: .
d_call: TRBD1
j_call: TRBJ2-7
cdr3_nt: TGTGCCATTTCGACAGGGACAGCCTACGAGCAGTACTTC
cdr3_aa: CAISTGTAYEQYF

cdr3_length: 14
v_call: TRBV11-3
clone_size: .
d_call: TRBD1
j_call: TRBJ2-5
cdr3_nt: TGTGCCAGCAGTCCTACAGGGGCCGGGGAGACCCAGTACTTC
cdr3_aa: CASSPTGAGETQYF

cdr3_length: 15
v_call: TRBV4-3
clone_size: .
d_call: .
j_call: TRBJ1-5
cdr3_nt: TGCGCCAGCTTACCGGAGATCGGGAGCAATCAGCCCCAGCATTTT
cdr3_aa: CASLPEIGSNQPQHF

cdr3_length: 13
v_call: TRBV7-8
clone_size: .
d_call: .
j_call: TRBJ2-1
cdr3_nt: TGTGCCAGCAGCTTACTTAGGGGTAATGAGCAGTTCTTC
cdr3_aa: CASSLLRGNEQFF

cdr3_length: 15
v_call: TRBV7-2
clone_size: .
d_call: TRBD2
j_call: TRBJ2-7
cdr3_nt: TGTGCCAGCAGCCGGAGTAGCGGGATAGCGTACGAGCAGTACTTC
cdr3_aa: CASSRSSGIAYEQYF

cdr3_length: 16
v_call: TRBV19
clone_size: .
d_call: TRBD2
j_call: TRBJ2-2
cdr3_nt: TGTGCCAGTAGTGTTTATGGGACTAGGACTACCGGGGAGCTGTTTTTT
cdr3_aa: CASSVYGTRTTGELFF

cdr3_length: 14
v_call: TRBV7-8
clone_size: .
d_call: .
j_call: TRBJ1-3
cdr3_nt: TGTGCCAGCAGCTTCAGATCCTCTGGAAACACCATATATTTT
cdr3_aa: CASSFRSSGNTIYF

cdr3_length: 11
v_call: TRBV19
clone_size: .
d_call: .
j_call: TRBJ2-5
cdr3_nt: TGTGCCAGTAGTCACCGAGAGACCCAGTACTTC
cdr3_aa: CASSHRETQYF

cdr3_length: 17
v_call: TRBV14
clone_size: .
d_call: .
j_call: TRBJ1-3
cdr3_nt: TGTGCCAGCAGCCAAGACGGGGCCAGGGTAACTGGAAACACCATATATTTT
cdr3_aa: CASSQDGARVTGNTIYF

cdr3_length: 14
v_call: TRBV9
clone_size: .
d_call: .
j_call: TRBJ2-7
cdr3_nt: TGTGCCAGCAGCGTGCAGGGGAGGGGATACGAGCAGTACTTC
cdr3_aa: CASSVQGRGYEQYF

cdr3_length: 17
v_call: TRBV14
clone_size: .
d_call: TRBD1
j_call: TRBJ2-5
cdr3_nt: TGTGCCAGCAGCCAACCACGGGACAGGGGGCGGGAAGAGACCCAGTACTTC
cdr3_aa: CASSQPRDRGREETQYF

cdr3_length: 14
v_call: TRBV7-2
clone_size: .
d_call: .
j_call: TRBJ2-7
cdr3_nt: TGTGCCAGCAGCTCCTCCTTAGGGCGAAACGAGCAGTACTTC
cdr3_aa: CASSSSLGRNEQYF

cdr3_length: 19
v_call: TRBV28
clone_size: .
d_call: .
j_call: TRBJ1-3
cdr3_nt: TGTGCCAGCAGTCCCCCCATAGTGAGGGCCCAAGTCTCTGGAAACACCATATATTTT
cdr3_aa: CASSPPIVRAQVSGNTIYF